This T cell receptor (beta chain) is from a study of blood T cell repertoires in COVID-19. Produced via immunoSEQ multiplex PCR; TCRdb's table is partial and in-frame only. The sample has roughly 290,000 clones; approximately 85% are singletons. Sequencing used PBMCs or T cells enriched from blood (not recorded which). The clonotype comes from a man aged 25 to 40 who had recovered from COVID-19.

CDR3 in amino acids: CASSSDRNYGYTF. CDR3 sequence (DNA): TGTGCCAGCAGTTCCGACAGAAACTATGGCTACACCTTC. This sequence joins TRBV6-2 or TRBV6-3 and TRBJ1-2; tentatively, D is TRBD1 (5 bases). V dropped 4 bases and J dropped 2 bases, with 8 bases sitting between them. CDR1 and CDR2 (germline): MNHEY, SVGEGT. The CDR3 extends over 13 amino acids.